The next 5 T cell receptor beta chains were all read from a single sample in a study of regulatory T cells in long-lasting Graves disease. Time point defined: newly diagnosed GD, antithyroid drugs for less than 3 months. Researchers made the TCR library from RNA that was extracted from PBMCs. According to the study, TCR beta libraries were built with iRepertoire HTBI primers and CDR3-region Arm-PCR. TCRdb recomputed calls from the multiplex PCR reads with MiXCR, one row per CDR3 protein. There are 400,000 to 550,000 distinct CDR3 sequences in the sample; about 15% occur only once, and roughly 23% lies in the top ten. These same records also appear under a second study, on T cells in Graves' hyperthyroidism and ophthalmopathy.

The sample consisted of peripheral blood mononuclear cells (PBMCs), taken at new diagnosis, from a patient treated with antithyroid drugs. These receptors originate from a woman younger than 30 with Graves disease.

This clonotype was seen a handful of times. The chain uses TRBV7-2 and TRBJ2-3, with a possible D match to TRBD1 (5 bases). Per germline, CDR1 SGHTA and CDR2 FQGNSA. The V end was cut by 0 bases, the J end by 6 bases, with 16 bases between. The CDR3 runs 16 residues. The CDR3 protein is CASSLAGRVLRDTQYF. CDR3 in DNA: TGTGCCAGCAGCTTAGCCGGCAGGGTACTTCGGGATACGCAGTATTTT.

This clonotype appeared many times. The V gene is TRBV28, the J gene TRBJ2-7; D is unresolved. Germline V lookup: CDR1 MDHEN, CDR2 SYDVKM. Between the trimmed V and J ends, which lost 5 bases and 1 base, there was a span of 12 bases. The CDR3 is 14 residues long. Here the CDR3 reads CASSRHDRSYEQYF. CDR3 DNA: TGTGCCAGCAGTAGACACGACCGTTCCTACGAGCAGTACTTC.

This chain's CDR3 is CSASFSGSKGYEQYF. The CDR3 coding sequence is TGCAGTGCTAGTTTTAGCGGGAGCAAGGGCTACGAGCAGTACTTC. This chain connects TRBV20-1 to TRBJ2-7, with 9 bases fitting TRBD2. Trimming removed 3 bases from V and 3 bases from J; junction bases left unmatched: 9. CDR1 DFQATT and CDR2 SNEGSKA come from the germline V gene (reference sequence). The CDR3 totals 15 residues.

This clonotype was observed at least ten times. V and J are TRBV7-3 and TRBJ2-1; D is undetermined. The CDR3 is 12 amino acids. Trimming took 2 bases from V and 5 from J, leaving 4 bases between them. Per the germline V gene, CDR1 is SGHTA and CDR2 is FQGTGA. CDR3: CASSLGNNEQFF. The CDR3 bases are TGTGCCAGCAGCTTAGGAAACAATGAGCAGTTCTTC.

This clonotype showed up many times. V is TRBV6-2 or TRBV6-3 and J is TRBJ2-7; TRBD1 might be the D (5 bases). This CDR3 region has 14 residues. Germline CDR1 is MNHEY and CDR2 is SVGEGT. V lost 11 bases to trimming and J lost 2 bases, with 19 bases between them. The DNA for the CDR3 is TGTGCCTGCAAACCCGTGGCAGGGACCTACGAGCAGTACTTC. It translates to CACKPVAGTYEQYF.